These 15 T cell receptor beta chains share one sample of origin, sequenced in a study of response to subunit inactivated influenza vaccine. One entry per CDR3 protein, called by TCRdb with MiXCR from the RT-PCR reads. The table lists more than 600,000 distinct CDR3 sequences, under 20% of them singletons. Material: PBMCs from blood, obtained 5 to 6 days after vaccination. Every receptor here comes from a man aged 45-60 years who received an inactivated influenza vaccine.

This clonotype occurred a few times. The chain joins TRBV29-1 to TRBJ2-1; D may be TRBD1 (7 bases). Germline CDR1 SQVTM, CDR2 ANQGSEA. V gave up 6 bases and J gave up 3 bases, with 18 bases separating them. The CDR3 is 15 residues long. In DNA, the CDR3 is TGCAGCGTGGGGGGACAGCGGAGTATCTACAATGAGCAGTTCTTC. Residues: CSVGGQRSIYNEQFF.

The chain employs TRBV15 and TRBJ2-1; D might be TRBD1 (6 bases). Germline assignment: CDR1 LNHNV and CDR2 YYDKDF (reference sequence). This CDR3 spans 13 amino acids. Trimming took 5 bases from V and 5 from J, leaving 10 bases between them. The CDR3 spells CATSGTGNNEQFF. In nucleotides, the CDR3 is TGTGCCACCAGCGGTACAGGGAACAATGAGCAGTTCTTC.

This clonotype has only a few counts. This rearrangement joins TRBV4-2 to TRBJ2-3; D remains unclear. CDR3 length: 15 residues. V lost 0 bases to trimming and J lost 2 bases, with 9 bases between them. Germline V gene lookup returns CDR1 LGHNA and CDR2 YNFKEQ. Here the CDR3 reads CASSQDLRFTDTQYF. DNA of the CDR3: TGTGCCAGCAGCCAAGATCTAAGGTTCACAGATACGCAGTATTTT.

The chain links TRBV4-2 to TRBJ2-1; 14 positions agree with TRBD2. Germline V CDR1 and CDR2: LGHNA, YNFKEQ. Trimming at V came to 5 bases and at J to 9 bases, leaving 6 bases not matched to a gene. This CDR3 has 15 residues. Here the CDR3 reads CASSSGTSGSTEQFF. DNA of the CDR3: TGTGCCAGCAGCTCTGGGACTAGCGGGAGTACTGAGCAGTTCTTC.

This chain uses TRBV28 with TRBJ2-5, with D possibly TRBD2 on 5 matching bases. The germline gives CDR1 MDHEN, CDR2 SYDVKM. CDR3 size: 14 residues. Trimming took 5 bases from V and 6 from J, leaving 16 bases between them. CDR3 DNA: TGTGCCAGCAGTGCACTAGTGACGGTGAAGACCCAGTACTTC. Its protein product is CASSALVTVKTQYF.

The V gene is TRBV20-1, the J gene TRBJ2-7; no firm D call. Germline assignment: CDR1 DFQATT and CDR2 SNEGSKA (reference sequence). This CDR3 is 14 amino acids long. V was clipped by 0 bases and J by 2 bases, with 11 bases between them. CDR3 protein: CSARDTKKTYEQYF. For the CDR3, the DNA is TGCAGTGCTAGAGACACCAAAAAGACCTACGAGCAGTACTTC.

The V gene is TRBV6-5, the J gene TRBJ2-2, with D possibly TRBD1 on 7 matching bases. The CDR3 extends over 15 amino acids. Germline CDR1 MNHEY, CDR2 SVGAGI. Trimming took 2 bases from V and 1 from J, leaving 8 bases between them. CDR3 loop: CASSYQGGNTGELFF. CDR3 bases: TGTGCCAGCAGTTACCAGGGGGGGAACACCGGGGAGCTGTTTTTT.

The chain uses TRBV24-1 and TRBJ1-2; D not certain. V was trimmed by 2 bases and J by 5 bases, leaving 2 bases between them. The germline V gene encodes CDR1 KGHDR and CDR2 SFDVKD. This CDR3 region has 11 residues. CDR3 nucleotide sequence: TGTGCCACCAGTGATTCTTATGGCTACACCTTC. It is translated as CATSDSYGYTF.

In this sample, this clonotype turned up a few times. This sequence joins TRBV7-2 and TRBJ2-7; 7 nucleotides align to TRBD2. Germline-derived CDR1 and CDR2 are SGHTA and FQGNSA. V dropped 1 base and J dropped 2; count of bases not matched to a gene: 11. The CDR3 runs 17 residues. CDR3 protein: CASSLGSRSAGTYEQYF. The DNA of the CDR3 is TGTGCCAGCAGCTTAGGGAGTCGTTCAGCGGGAACCTACGAGCAGTACTTC. The variable domain in full, with the rest retrieved from reference TRBV7-2 and TRBJ2-7, is GAGVSQSPSNKVTEKGKDVELRCDPISGHTALYWYRQSLGQGLEFLIYFQGNSAPDKSGLPSDRFSAERTGGSVSTLTIQRTQQEDSAVYLCASSLGSRSAGTYEQYFGPGTRLTVT.

This clonotype was seen many times. The CDR3 carries no conserved terminal phenylalanine or tryptophan, so it likely arises from a read error. The DNA is left out, because the CDR3 cannot be placed on it with certainty; the CDR3 is given as TCRdb lists it. V usage is TRBV20-1 and J usage is TRBJ2-3; the table's D call, TRBD2, was not checked against the DNA. Both ends counted, the CDR3 spans 15 residues. Germline V lookup: CDR1 DFQATT, CDR2 SNEGSKA (reference sequence). CDR3 sequence: CSASLRLAGSDTQYP.

This clonotype has a count of ten or more. The chain combines TRBV4-3 with TRBJ2-7; 7 nucleotides agree with TRBD2. CDR1 LGHNA and CDR2 YSLEER come from the germline V gene. This CDR3 region has 15 residues. Unmatched junction bases numbered 6, after V lost 0 bases and J lost 4 bases. CDR3 bases: TGCGCCAGCAGCCAAGAGGCGGTGGGGGGGTACGAGCAGTACTTC. As protein: CASSQEAVGGYEQYF.

This clonotype was counted a few times. This chain links TRBV7-9 with TRBJ2-7, with 12 bases aligning to TRBD2. CDR3 length: 16 amino acids. CDR1 and CDR2 from the germline V gene are SEHNR and FQNEAQ (reference sequence). The ends lost 4 bases at V and 6 bases at J; junction bases unmatched: 10. The CDR3 sequence: CASSSTQASGRGEQYF. The CDR3 bases are TGTGCCAGCAGCTCCACCCAAGCTAGCGGGAGGGGCGAGCAGTACTTC.

This clonotype was picked up many times. The J gene is TRBJ2-3, the V gene TRBV5-1, with unresolved D. Germline V gene sequence: CDR1 SGHRS, CDR2 YFSETQ. V was shortened by 4 bases and J by 3 bases, with 12 bases between the two germline ends. CDR3 size: 14 residues. As DNA, the CDR3 is TGCGCCAGCAGCCAAGAGAGTTTTACAGATACGCAGTATTTT. It encodes CASSQESFTDTQYF.

This clonotype was observed a handful of times. The chain is built from TRBV20-1 and TRBJ2-1; 9 nucleotides agree with TRBD2. The CDR3 has 19 residues. Germline V gene sequence: CDR1 DFQATT, CDR2 SNEGSKA (reference sequence). V was clipped by 1 base and J by 2 bases; unmatched bases: 15. CDR3 residues: CSARARRAGGRSAYNEQFF. In nucleotides, the CDR3 is TGCAGTGCTAGAGCCCGGCGAGCGGGAGGAAGGAGTGCCTACAATGAGCAGTTCTTC.

This clonotype was observed at least ten times. J is TRBJ1-1 and V is TRBV28, with 7 bases identical to TRBD1. V shed 6 bases and J 0 bases; nucleotides not matched to a gene: 7. The germline V gene has CDR1 MDHEN and CDR2 SYDVKM. The CDR3 is 15 amino acids. CDR3 sequence (DNA): TGTGCCAGCAGAATGGGACAGCCCATGAACACTGAAGCTTTCTTT. Amino acids: CASRMGQPMNTEAFF.